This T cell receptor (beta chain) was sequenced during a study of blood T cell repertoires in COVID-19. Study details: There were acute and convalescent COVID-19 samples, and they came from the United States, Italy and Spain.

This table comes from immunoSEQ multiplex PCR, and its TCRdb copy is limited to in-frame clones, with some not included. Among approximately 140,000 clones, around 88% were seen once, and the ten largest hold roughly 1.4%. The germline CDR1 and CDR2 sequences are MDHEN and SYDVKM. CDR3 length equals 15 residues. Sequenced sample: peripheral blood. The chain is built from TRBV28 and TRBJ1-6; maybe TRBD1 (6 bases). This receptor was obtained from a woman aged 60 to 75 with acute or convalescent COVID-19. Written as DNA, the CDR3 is TGTGCTGCCAGCTGGGACATTCCTAATAATTCACCCCTCCACTTT. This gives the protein CAASWDIPNNSPLHF.